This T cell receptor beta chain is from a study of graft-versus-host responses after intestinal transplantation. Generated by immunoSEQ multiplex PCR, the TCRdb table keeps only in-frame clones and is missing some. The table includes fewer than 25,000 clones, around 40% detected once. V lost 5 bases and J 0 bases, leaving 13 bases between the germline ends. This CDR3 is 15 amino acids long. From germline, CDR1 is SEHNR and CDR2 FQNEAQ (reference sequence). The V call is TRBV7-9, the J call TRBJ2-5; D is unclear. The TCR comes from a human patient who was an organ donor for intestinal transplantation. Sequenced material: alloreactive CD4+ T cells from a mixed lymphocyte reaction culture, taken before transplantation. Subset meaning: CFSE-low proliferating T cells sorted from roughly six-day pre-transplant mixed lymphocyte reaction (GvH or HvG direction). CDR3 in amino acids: CASSRDPWYQETQYF. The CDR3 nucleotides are TGTGCCAGCAGCCGTGACCCGTGGTACCAAGAGACCCAGTACTTC.